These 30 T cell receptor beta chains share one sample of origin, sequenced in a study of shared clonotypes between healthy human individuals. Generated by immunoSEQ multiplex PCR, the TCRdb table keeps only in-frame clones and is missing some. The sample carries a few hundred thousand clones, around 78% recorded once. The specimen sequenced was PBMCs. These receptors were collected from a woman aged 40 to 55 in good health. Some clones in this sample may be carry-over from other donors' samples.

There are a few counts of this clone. The CDR3 DNA follows: TGTGCCAGCAGTGGTGGGACAGGGTTTTTGCCCCAGCATTTT. Protein sequence: CASSGGTGFLPQHF. The V and J genes are TRBV2 and TRBJ1-5; TRBD1 aligns across 9 bases. The CDR3 runs to 14 residues. Germline V lookup: CDR1 SNHLY, CDR2 FYNNEI. Trimming took 4 bases from V and 9 from J; bases not matched to a gene: 7. The whole variable domain, filled in from reference TRBV2 and TRBJ1-5, reads EPEVTQTPSHQVTQMGQEVILRCVPISNHLYFYWYRQILGQKVEFLVSFYNNEISEKSEIFDDQFSVERPDGSNFTLKIRSTKLEDSAMYFCASSGGTGFLPQHFGDGTRLSIL.

CDR3 bases: TGTGCCAGCAGCCCGATTAGCGGGAGTAGTTGGGAGACCCAGTACTTC. Residues: CASSPISGSSWETQYF. This chain uses TRBV7-3 with TRBJ2-5, with 9 bases fitting TRBD2. Germline CDR1 and CDR2: SGHTA and FQGTGA. Trimming took 5 bases from V and 5 from J; bases not matched to a gene: 12. CDR3 length: 16 amino acids. Full variable domain (rest looked up from reference TRBV7-3 and TRBJ2-5): GAGVSQTPSNKVTEKGKYVELRCDPISGHTALYWYRQSLGQGPEFLIYFQGTGAADDSGLPNDRFFAVRPEGSVSTLKIQRTERGDSAVYLCASSPISGSSWETQYFGPGTRLLVL.

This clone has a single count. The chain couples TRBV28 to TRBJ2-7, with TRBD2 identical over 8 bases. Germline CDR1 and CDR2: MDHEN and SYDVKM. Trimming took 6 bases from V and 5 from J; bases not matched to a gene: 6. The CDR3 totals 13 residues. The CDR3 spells CASRTPAGDEQYF. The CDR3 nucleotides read TGTGCCAGCAGAACTCCAGCGGGGGACGAGCAGTACTTC.

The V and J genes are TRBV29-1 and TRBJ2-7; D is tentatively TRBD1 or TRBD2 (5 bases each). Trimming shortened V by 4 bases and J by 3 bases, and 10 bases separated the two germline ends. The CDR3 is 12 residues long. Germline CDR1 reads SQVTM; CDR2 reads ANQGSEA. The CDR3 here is CSVAGTSYEQYF. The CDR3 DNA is TGCAGCGTTGCGGGGACCAGCTACGAGCAGTACTTC.

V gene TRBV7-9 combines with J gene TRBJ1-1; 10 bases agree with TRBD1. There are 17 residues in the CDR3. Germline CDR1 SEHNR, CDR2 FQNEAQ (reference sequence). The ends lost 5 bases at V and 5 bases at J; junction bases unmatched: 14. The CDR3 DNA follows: TGTGCCAGCAGCCAAGATGGTGGGACAGGGGTTTATACTGAAGCTTTCTTT. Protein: CASSQDGGTGVYTEAFF.

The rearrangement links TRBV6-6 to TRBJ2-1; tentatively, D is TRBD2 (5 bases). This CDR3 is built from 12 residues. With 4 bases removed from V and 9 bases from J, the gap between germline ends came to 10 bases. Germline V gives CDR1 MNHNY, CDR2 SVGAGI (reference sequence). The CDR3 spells CASSSGGSEQFF. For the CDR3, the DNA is TGTGCCAGCAGTTCCGGTGGGAGTGAGCAGTTCTTC.

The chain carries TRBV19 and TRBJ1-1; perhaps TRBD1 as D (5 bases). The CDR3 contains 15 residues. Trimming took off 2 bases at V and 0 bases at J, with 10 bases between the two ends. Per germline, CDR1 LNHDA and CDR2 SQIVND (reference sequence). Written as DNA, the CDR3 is TGTGCCAGTAGTATACAGGGTGTCATGAACACTGAAGCTTTCTTT. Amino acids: CASSIQGVMNTEAFF.

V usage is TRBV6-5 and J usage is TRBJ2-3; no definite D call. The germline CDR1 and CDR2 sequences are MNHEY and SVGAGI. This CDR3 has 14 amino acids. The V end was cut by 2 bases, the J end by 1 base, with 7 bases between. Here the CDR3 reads CASSYRQGTDTQYF. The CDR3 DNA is TGTGCCAGCAGTTACCGGCAGGGCACAGATACGCAGTATTTT.

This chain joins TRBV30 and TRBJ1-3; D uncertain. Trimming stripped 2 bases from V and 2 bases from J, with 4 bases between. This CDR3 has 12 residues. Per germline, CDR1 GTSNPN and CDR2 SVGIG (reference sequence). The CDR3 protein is CAWSTAGNTIYF. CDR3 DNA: TGTGCCTGGAGTACGGCTGGAAACACCATATATTTT.

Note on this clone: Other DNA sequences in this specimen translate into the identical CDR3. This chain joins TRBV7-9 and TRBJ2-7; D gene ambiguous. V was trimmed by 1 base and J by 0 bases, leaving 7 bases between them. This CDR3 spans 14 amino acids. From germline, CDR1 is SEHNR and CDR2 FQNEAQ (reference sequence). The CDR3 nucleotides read TGTGCCAGCAGCTTAGTGGGCAGCTCCTACGAGCAGTACTTC. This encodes CASSLVGSSYEQYF.

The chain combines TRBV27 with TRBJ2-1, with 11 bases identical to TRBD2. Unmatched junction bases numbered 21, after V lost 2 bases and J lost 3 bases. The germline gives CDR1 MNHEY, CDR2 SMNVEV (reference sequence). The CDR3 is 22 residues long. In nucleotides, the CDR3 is TGTGCCAGCAGTTTAAGAGGGCGGACAGGGGCCACTAGCGGGAGTCACTACAATGAGCAGTTCTTC. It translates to CASSLRGRTGATSGSHYNEQFF.

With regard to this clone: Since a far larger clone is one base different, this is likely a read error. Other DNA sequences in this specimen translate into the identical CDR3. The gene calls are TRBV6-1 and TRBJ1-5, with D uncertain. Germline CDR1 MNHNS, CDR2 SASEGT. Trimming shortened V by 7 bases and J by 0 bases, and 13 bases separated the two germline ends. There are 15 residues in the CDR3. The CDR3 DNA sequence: TGTGCCAGCACTATGGATGGTCCTAGCAATCAGCCCCAGCATTTT. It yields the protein CASTMDGPSNQPQHF.

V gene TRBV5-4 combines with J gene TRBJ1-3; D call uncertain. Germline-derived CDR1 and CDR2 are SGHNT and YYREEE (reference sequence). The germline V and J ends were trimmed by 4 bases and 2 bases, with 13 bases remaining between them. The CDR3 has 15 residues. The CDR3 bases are TGTGCCAGCAGCCTTCTCGGACCTACTGGAAACACCATATATTTT. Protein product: CASSLLGPTGNTIYF.

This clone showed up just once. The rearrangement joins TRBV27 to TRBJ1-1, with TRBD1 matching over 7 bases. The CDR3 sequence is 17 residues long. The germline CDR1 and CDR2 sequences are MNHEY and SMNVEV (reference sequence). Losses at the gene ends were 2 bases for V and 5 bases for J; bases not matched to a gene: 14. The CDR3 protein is CASSLGGVGGWNTEAFF. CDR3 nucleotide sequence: TGTGCCAGCAGTTTAGGTGGGGTAGGGGGCTGGAATACTGAAGCTTTCTTT.

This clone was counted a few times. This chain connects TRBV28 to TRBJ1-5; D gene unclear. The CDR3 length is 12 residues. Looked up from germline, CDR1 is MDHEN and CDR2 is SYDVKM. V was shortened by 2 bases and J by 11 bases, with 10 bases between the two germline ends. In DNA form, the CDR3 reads TGTGCCAGCAGTTTAATGGGAACAGCCCAGCATTTT. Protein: CASSLMGTAQHF.

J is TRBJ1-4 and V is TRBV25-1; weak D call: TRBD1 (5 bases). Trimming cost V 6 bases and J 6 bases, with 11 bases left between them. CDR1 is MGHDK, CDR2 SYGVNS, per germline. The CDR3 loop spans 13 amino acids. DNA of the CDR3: TGTGCCAGCAGCGGGGGAATGGATGAAAAACTGTTTTTT. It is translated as CASSGGMDEKLFF.

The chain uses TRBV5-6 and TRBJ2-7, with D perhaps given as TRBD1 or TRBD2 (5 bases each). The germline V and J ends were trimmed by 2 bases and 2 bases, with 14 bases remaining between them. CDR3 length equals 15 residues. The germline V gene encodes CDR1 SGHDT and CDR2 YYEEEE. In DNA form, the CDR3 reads TGTGCCAGCAGCTTTACCGGGACCTCGGCCTACGAGCAGTACTTC. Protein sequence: CASSFTGTSAYEQYF.

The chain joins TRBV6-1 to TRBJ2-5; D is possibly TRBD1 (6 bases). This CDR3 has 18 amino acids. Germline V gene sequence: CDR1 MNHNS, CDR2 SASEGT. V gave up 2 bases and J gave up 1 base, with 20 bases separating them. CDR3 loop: CASSERRSLWDTQETQYF. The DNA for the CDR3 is TGTGCCAGCAGTGAAAGGCGGAGTCTGTGGGACACCCAAGAGACCCAGTACTTC.

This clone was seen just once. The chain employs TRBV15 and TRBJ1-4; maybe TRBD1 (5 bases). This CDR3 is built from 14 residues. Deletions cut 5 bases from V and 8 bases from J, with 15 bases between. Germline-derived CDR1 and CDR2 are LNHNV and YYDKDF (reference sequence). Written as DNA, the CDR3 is TGTGCCACCAGCGGTTCTTCATGGGGGGAAAAACTGTTTTTT. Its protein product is CATSGSSWGEKLFF.

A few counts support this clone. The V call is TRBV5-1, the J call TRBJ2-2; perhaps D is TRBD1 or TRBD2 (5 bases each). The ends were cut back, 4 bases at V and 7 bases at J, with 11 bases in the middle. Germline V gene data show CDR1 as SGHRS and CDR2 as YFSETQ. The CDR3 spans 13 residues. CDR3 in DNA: TGCGCCAGCAGCCCGGGGCTGGGCGGGGAGCTGTTTTTT. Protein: CASSPGLGGELFF. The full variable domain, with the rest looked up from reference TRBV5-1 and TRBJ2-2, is KAGVTQTPRYLIKTRGQQVTLSCSPISGHRSVSWYQQTPGQGLQFLFEYFSETQRNKGNFPGRFSGRQFSNSRSEMNVSTLELGDSALYLCASSPGLGGELFFGEGSRLTVL.

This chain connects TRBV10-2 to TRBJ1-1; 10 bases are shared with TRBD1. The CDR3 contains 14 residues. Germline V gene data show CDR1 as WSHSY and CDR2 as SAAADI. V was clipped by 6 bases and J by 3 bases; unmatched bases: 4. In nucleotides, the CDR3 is TGCGCCAGCAGGCAGACAGGGGGCTACACTGAAGCTTTCTTT. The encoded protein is CASRQTGGYTEAFF.

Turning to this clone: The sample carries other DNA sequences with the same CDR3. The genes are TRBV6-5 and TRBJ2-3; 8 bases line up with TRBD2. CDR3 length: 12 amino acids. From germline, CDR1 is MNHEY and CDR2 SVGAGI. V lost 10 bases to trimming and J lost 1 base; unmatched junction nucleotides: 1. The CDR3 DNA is TGTGCCACGGGGGGGGGCACAGATACGCAGTATTTT. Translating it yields CATGGGTDTQYF.

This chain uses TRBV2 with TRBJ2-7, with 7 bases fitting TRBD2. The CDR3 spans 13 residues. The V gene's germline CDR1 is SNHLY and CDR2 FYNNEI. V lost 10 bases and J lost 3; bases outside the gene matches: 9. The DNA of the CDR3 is TGTGCCACCACCGGGACTAATTTCTACGAGCAGTACTTC. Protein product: CATTGTNFYEQYF.

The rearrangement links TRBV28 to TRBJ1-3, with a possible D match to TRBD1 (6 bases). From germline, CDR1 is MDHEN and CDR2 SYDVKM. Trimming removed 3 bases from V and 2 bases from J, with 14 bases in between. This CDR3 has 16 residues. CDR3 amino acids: CASSLSGANTGNTIYF. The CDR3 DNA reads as TGTGCCAGCAGTTTGTCGGGGGCTAATACTGGAAACACCATATATTTT.

In DNA, the CDR3 is TGTGCCAGCAAACTAGCGGGACGATGGGATGAGACCCAGTACTTC. This sequence encodes CASKLAGRWDETQYF. The chain links TRBV28 to TRBJ2-5; TRBD2 aligns across 10 bases. CDR3 size: 15 residues. The germline CDR1 and CDR2 sequences are MDHEN and SYDVKM. Trimming cost V 7 bases and J 5 bases; bases outside gene matches: 10.

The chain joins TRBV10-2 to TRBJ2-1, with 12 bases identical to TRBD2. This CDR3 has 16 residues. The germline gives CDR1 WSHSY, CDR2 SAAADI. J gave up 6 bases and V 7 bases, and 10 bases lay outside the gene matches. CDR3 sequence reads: CASTTSGSGGGNEQFF. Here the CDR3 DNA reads TGCGCCAGCACGACTAGCGGGAGTGGGGGAGGCAATGAGCAGTTCTTC.

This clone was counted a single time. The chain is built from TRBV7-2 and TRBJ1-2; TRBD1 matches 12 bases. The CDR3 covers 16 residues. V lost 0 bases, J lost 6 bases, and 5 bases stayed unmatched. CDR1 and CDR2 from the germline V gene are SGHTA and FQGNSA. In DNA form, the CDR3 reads TGTGCCAGCAGCTTAGCGGGACAGGGGGCTTTGCATGGCTACACCTTC. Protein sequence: CASSLAGQGALHGYTF.

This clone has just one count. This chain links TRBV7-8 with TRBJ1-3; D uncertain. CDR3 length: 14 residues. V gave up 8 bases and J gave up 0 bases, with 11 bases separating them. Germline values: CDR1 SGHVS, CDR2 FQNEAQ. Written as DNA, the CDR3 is TGTGCCAGCGGGGTTTCGGGCTCTGGAAACACCATATATTTT. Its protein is CASGVSGSGNTIYF.

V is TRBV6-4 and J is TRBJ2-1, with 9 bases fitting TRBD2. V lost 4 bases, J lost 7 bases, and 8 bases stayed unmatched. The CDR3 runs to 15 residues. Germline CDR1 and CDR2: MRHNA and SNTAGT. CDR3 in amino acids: CASSVASGMMNEQFF. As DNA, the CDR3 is TGTGCCAGCAGTGTGGCTAGCGGGATGATGAATGAGCAGTTCTTC.

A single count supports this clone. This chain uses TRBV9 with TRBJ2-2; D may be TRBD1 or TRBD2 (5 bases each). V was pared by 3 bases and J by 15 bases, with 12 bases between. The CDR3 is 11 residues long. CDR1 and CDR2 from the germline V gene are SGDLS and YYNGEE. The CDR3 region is CASSGVWGLFF. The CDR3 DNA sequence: TGTGCCAGCAGCGGAGTCTGGGGGTTGTTTTTT.